A selection of T cell receptor beta chains follows, all from one sample in a study of prognosis after radiotherapy for stage I lung cancer. TCRdb used MiXCR to reprocess the multiplex PCR reads, holding one entry per CDR3 protein. The profile shows approximately 41,000 distinct CDR3 sequences, roughly a quarter of them singletons. Material: PBMCs, obtained before or after stereotactic body radiation therapy (not recorded which). These receptor sequences come from a donor at least 50 years old with non-small cell lung cancer. The CDR3 runs from the conserved cysteine through the conserved F or W. A D gene is named only where the DNA matches it firmly. Sizes are listed as once, few, many or a size class.

clone_size	v_call	d_call	j_call	cdr3_nt	cdr3_aa
many	TRBV28	TRBD1	TRBJ1-2	TGTGCCAGCCGACGGACAGGTCTATTCTACACCTTC	CASRRTGLFYTF
many	TRBV7-9	TRBD1	TRBJ2-7	TGTGCCAGCAGCCAGCCGGACAGGGGCAACGAGCAGTACTTC	CASSQPDRGNEQYF
many	TRBV10-2	TRBD2	TRBJ2-2	TGCGCCAGCCGCGGGGGGGCCGGGGAGCTGTTTTTT	CASRGGAGELFF
many	TRBV19	TRBD1	TRBJ1-1	TGTGCCAGTAGAGACGACGGGACAGGTAACACTGAAGCTTTCTTT	CASRDDGTGNTEAFF
many	TRBV2	TRBD1	TRBJ2-7	TGTGCCAGCAGTGGTAGACAGGGGACGGGCGAGCAGTACTTC	CASSGRQGTGEQYF
many	TRBV6-1	-	TRBJ2-6	TGTGCCAGCAGGAAGGATATAACTGGGGCCAACGTCCTGACTTTC	CASRKDITGANVLTF
many	TRBV11-2	-	TRBJ1-5	TGTGCCAGCAGCTTAGAGGGACAAAGTGTCCAGCATTTT	CASSLEGQSVQHF
many	TRBV4-1	-	TRBJ1-2	TGCGCCAGCAGCCTCATGGGGGGCGAAGGCTACACCTTC	CASSLMGGEGYTF
many	TRBV6-2/TRBV6-3	TRBD2	TRBJ2-4	TGTGCCAGCAGTTACGCCGGACTAGCGGGGGTAGCCAAAAACATTCAGTACTTC	CASSYAGLAGVAKNIQYF
many	TRBV29-1	-	TRBJ2-7	TGCAGCGTTGAAGATTTGCGGGACGAGCAGTACTTC	CSVEDLRDEQYF
medium-sized	TRBV20-1	-	TRBJ1-5	TGCAGTGCTACCAACAGGGTGCGAAGCAATCAGCCCCAGCATTTT	CSATNRVRSNQPQHF
many	TRBV30	TRBD1	TRBJ2-7	TGTGCCTGGTCTAAACAGGGGACCCCCTACGAGCAGTACTTC	CAWSKQGTPYEQYF
many	TRBV27	-	TRBJ1-6	TGTGCCAGCAGTCCCCCTGGGAGGGGTGGCAATTCACCCCTCCACTTT	CASSPPGRGGNSPLHF
many	TRBV10-3	TRBD1	TRBJ2-6	TGTGCCAGTCCGGGACAGGGAATCGTATACTCTGGGGCCAACGTCCTGACTTTC	CASPGQGIVYSGANVLTF
many	TRBV12-3/TRBV12-4	TRBD1	TRBJ1-4	TGTGCCAGCAGTTTAGGCGGCAGGGGGCATGAAAAACTGTTTTTT	CASSLGGRGHEKLFF
many	TRBV6-1	-	TRBJ1-1	TGTGCCAGCAGTGAATGGGCAGGGGTCATTGACACTGAAGCTTTCTTT	CASSEWAGVIDTEAFF